These 10 T cell receptor beta chains were all obtained from the same sample, sequenced in a study of shared clonotypes between healthy human individuals. Here immunoSEQ multiplex PCR was the method, and the copy in TCRdb shows in-frame clones only, minus some. The sample lists under 600,000 clones, 97% occurring once. Sequencing was done on a sample of naive CD4+ T cells sorted from blood. Indicated subset: CD45RA+ positively selected. Receptor source: a woman aged 25 to 39 in good health.

Comment on this clone: A read error may produce the germline difference seen at one junction end. The J gene is TRBJ1-1, the V gene TRBV4-2, with D unclear. The germline V gene encodes CDR1 LGHNA and CDR2 YNFKEQ. The CDR3 is 12 amino acids. In DNA form, the CDR3 reads TGTGCCAGCAGCCAAGATTCGGCAAGCAAGGAGTTT. Protein sequence: CASSQDSASKEF.

This chain connects TRBV28 to TRBJ2-7; TRBD2 is a possible D gene (6 bases). The V gene's germline CDR1 is MDHEN and CDR2 SYDVKM. This CDR3 is built from 15 residues. V was clipped by 7 bases and J by 0 bases, with 16 bases between them. The CDR3 protein is CASTPPGDGSYEQYF. CDR3 nucleotide sequence: TGTGCCAGCACCCCGCCGGGAGACGGCTCCTACGAGCAGTACTTC.

The chain is built from TRBV7-2 and TRBJ1-1; possibly TRBD1 for D (6 bases). The germline V gene has CDR1 SGHTA and CDR2 FQGNSA. CDR3 size: 13 residues. V lost 5 bases to trimming and J lost 5 bases, with 12 bases between them. The CDR3, as DNA: TGTGCCAGCAGCGATAGGGGGGGGACTGAAGCTTTCTTT. Its protein is CASSDRGGTEAFF. Variable domain in full (rest from reference TRBV7-2 and TRBJ1-1): GAGVSQSPSNKVTEKGKDVELRCDPISGHTALYWYRQSLGQGLEFLIYFQGNSAPDKSGLPSDRFSAERTGGSVSTLTIQRTQQEDSAVYLCASSDRGGTEAFFGQGTRLTVV.

This chain joins TRBV14 and TRBJ1-5, with no clear D. Germline loops: CDR1 SGHDN, CDR2 FVKESK. V was pared by 0 bases and J by 6 bases, with 9 bases between. The CDR3 consists of 14 residues. CDR3 DNA sequence: TGTGCCAGCAGCCAAGATCAGCGGGGTCAGCCCCAGCATTTT. This gives the protein CASSQDQRGQPQHF.

Comments on this clone: This specimen includes other DNA sequences encoding the same CDR3. The chain carries TRBV18 and TRBJ2-1; TRBD1 aligns across 11 bases. With V trimmed by 2 bases and J by 4 bases, 1 base remained unmatched. CDR3 length: 15 amino acids. The germline CDR1 and CDR2 sequences are KGHSH and LQKENI. CDR3 nucleotides: TGTGCCAGCTCACCAGGGACAGGGGGGTACAATGAGCAGTTCTTC. It specifies CASSPGTGGYNEQFF.

The V gene is TRBV19, the J gene TRBJ1-4, with D tentatively TRBD1 (5 bases). Trimming took off 3 bases at V and 7 bases at J, with 15 bases between the two ends. This CDR3 contains 15 residues. The V gene's germline CDR1 is LNHDA and CDR2 SQIVND (reference sequence). This CDR3 reads CASSILGGFGEKLFF. As DNA, the CDR3 is TGTGCCAGTAGTATCCTCGGGGGTTTTGGTGAAAAACTGTTTTTT.

This CDR3 is CASSLRSMLAGYNEQFF. CDR3 sequence (DNA): TGTGCCAGCAGTTTACGGTCCATGCTTGCGGGATACAATGAGCAGTTCTTC. The chain recombines TRBV28 with TRBJ2-1, with D possibly being TRBD2 (6 bases). Germline lookup yields CDR1 MDHEN and CDR2 SYDVKM. V was pared by 2 bases and J by 4 bases, with 18 bases between. The CDR3 covers 17 residues.

The chain carries TRBV6-5 and TRBJ1-6, with D uncertain. CDR1 MNHEY and CDR2 SVGAGI come from the germline V gene. Trimming removed 6 bases at V and 8 bases at J, with 11 bases between. The CDR3 totals 13 residues. The DNA for the CDR3 is TGTGCCAGCAGGGTCTTAAGGGATTCACCCCTCCACTTT. Translation: CASRVLRDSPLHF.

This chain connects TRBV2 to TRBJ2-7; 8 bases are shared with TRBD2. V trimming: 7 bases; J trimming: 2 bases; junction bases outside the gene matches: 13. Germline V gene data show CDR1 as SNHLY and CDR2 as FYNNEI. CDR3 size: 16 residues. The CDR3 region has the DNA TGTGCCAGCATTGACCCCGGGGGGGCGGAAACCTACGAGCAGTACTTC. Its translation: CASIDPGGAETYEQYF.

This chain links TRBV11-2 with TRBJ1-3; D might be TRBD1 (6 bases). This CDR3 spans 14 amino acids. V shed 5 bases and J shed 0 bases, with 8 bases lying between them. CDR1 SGHAT and CDR2 FQNNGV come from the germline V gene. The CDR3 here is CASSRDNSGNTIYF. CDR3 DNA sequence: TGTGCCAGCAGCCGGGACAACTCTGGAAACACCATATATTTT. Full variable domain (rest looked up from reference TRBV11-2 and TRBJ1-3): EAGVAQSPRYKIIEKRQSVAFWCNPISGHATLYWYQQILGQGPKLLIQFQNNGVVDDSQLPKDRFSAERLKGVDSTLKIQPAKLEDSAVYLCASSRDNSGNTIYFGEGSWLTVV.